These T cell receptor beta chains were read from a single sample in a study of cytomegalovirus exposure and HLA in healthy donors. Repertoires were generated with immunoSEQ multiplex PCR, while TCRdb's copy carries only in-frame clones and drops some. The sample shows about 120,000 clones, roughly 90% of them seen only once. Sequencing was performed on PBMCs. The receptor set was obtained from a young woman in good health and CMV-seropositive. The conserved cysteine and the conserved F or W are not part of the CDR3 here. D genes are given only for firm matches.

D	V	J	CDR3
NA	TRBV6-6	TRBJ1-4	ASRLQTGNANEKLF
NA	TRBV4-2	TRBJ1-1	ASSQEGLNTEAF
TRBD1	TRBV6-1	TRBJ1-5	ASSEIEGQGNQPQH
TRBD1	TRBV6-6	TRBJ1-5	ASSYRDRDQPQH
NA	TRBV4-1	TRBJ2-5	ASSHADTNQETQY
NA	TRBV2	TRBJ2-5	ASSLLSLAGETQY
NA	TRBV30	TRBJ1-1	AWTNRGRGFEAF
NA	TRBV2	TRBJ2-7	ASTFGSSYEQY
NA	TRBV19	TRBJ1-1	ASSITGRARRYEAF
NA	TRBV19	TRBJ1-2	ASSTRGYGYT
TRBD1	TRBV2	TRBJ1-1	ASRDRGKTEAF
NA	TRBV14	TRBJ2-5	ASSPRGTAYQETQY
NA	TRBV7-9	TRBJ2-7	ASSLAPWQGYEQY
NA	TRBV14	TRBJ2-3	ASSQIPDTQY
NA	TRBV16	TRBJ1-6	ASSHSQGRNGSPLH
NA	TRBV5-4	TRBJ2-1	ASSALGSLVNEQF
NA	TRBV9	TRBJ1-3	ASSVAMDSRTNTIY
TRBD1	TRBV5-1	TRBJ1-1	ASSRTGQGTVEAF
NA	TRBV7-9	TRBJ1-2	ASSLVSPDGYT
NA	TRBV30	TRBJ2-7	AWSPGGYEQY
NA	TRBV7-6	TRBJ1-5	ASSSRDTNQPQH
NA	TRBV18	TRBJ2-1	ASSLGRPSYNEQF
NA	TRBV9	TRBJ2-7	ASSPHDSAYEQY
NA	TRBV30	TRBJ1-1	AWYRRMNTEAF
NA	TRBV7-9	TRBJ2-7	ASSLDGGNYEQY
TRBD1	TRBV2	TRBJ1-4	ASLRGRNEKLF
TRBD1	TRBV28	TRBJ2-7	ASSPPGGKFDEQY
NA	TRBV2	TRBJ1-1	ASLEGLNTEAF
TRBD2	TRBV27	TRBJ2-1	ASSLVAGLSYNEQF
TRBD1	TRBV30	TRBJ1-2	ARTGDDYT
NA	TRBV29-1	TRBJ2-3	SVGLAFTDTQY
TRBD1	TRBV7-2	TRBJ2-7	ASSSYRPGQGAHEQY
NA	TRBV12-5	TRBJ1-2	ASGPSQASNYGYT
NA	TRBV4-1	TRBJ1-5	ASSQLQGYNQPQH
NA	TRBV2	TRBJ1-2	ASSEQGQDYGYT
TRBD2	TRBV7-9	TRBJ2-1	ASSLGTSGYNEQF
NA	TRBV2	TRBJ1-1	ASSDGRGNTEAF
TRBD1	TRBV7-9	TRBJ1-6	GGTTGMNSPLH
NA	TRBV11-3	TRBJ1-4	ASSLVETAEMEKLF
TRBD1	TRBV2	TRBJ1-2	ASNLKGAGAVYGYT
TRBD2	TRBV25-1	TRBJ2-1	ASSDLGGNNEQF
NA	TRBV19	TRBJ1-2	ASSIDRIYGYT
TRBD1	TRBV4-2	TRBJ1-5	ASSPRSEGAGQPQH
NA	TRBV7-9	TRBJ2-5	ASSPLETQY
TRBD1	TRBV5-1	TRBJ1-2	ASSPGTGQNYGYT
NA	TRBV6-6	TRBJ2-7	ASSWSSGYEQY
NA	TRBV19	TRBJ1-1	ASSASGQRNTEAF
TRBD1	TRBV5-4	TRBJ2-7	ASSMGQAIFYEQY